Below, 23 T cell receptor beta chains from the same sample are listed, as sequenced in a study of cytomegalovirus exposure and HLA in healthy donors. PCR used 60 Vbeta primers and 13 Jbeta primers. Assay: immunoSEQ multiplex PCR; the TCRdb copy retains only in-frame clones and omits some. Among about 120,000 clones listed, 65% were seen once. The sequencing sample was made of PBMCs. These receptors were obtained from a woman in her thirties or forties in good health and CMV-seropositive.

V gene TRBV11-2 combines with J gene TRBJ2-1; 12 bases agree with TRBD2. Per germline, CDR1 SGHAT and CDR2 FQNNGV. J gave up 5 bases and V 5 bases, and 10 bases lay outside the gene matches. The CDR3 is 17 residues long. CDR3 DNA: TGTGCCAGCAGCCAAAATCCGGGACTAGCGGGTAACAATGAGCAGTTCTTC. It is translated as CASSQNPGLAGNNEQFF.

The genes are TRBV25-1 and TRBJ2-2, with a weak D call TRBD1 (6 bases). The germline V gene has CDR1 MGHDK and CDR2 SYGVNS. V was cut by 6 bases and J by 7 bases, with 18 bases left in between. The CDR3 loop spans 15 amino acids. The CDR3 is CASSGIHREIGELFF. In DNA form, the CDR3 reads TGTGCCAGCAGCGGTATTCACAGGGAGATCGGGGAGCTGTTTTTT.

The rearrangement links TRBV5-8 to TRBJ2-6, with D possibly being TRBD1 (5 bases). The germline gives CDR1 SGHTS, CDR2 YDEGEE. Trimming shortened V by 0 bases and J by 0 bases, and 10 bases separated the two germline ends. This CDR3 has 17 amino acids. The CDR3 sequence is CASSLVTASSGANVLTF. DNA for the CDR3: TGTGCCAGCAGCTTGGTGACAGCAAGCTCTGGGGCCAACGTCCTGACTTTC.

This clone was observed once. The chain employs TRBV5-6 and TRBJ2-1, with 8 positions matching TRBD1. J gave up 6 bases and V 5 bases, and 13 bases lay outside the gene matches. This CDR3 contains 16 residues. Per germline, CDR1 SGHDT and CDR2 YYEEEE. CDR3 in DNA: TGTGCCAGCAGTCGGTTGACAGGGGCGATCTTCAATGAGCAGTTCTTC. The encoded protein is CASSRLTGAIFNEQFF.

V is TRBV30 and J is TRBJ1-6, with D perhaps matching TRBD1 (6 bases). Germline V CDR1 and CDR2: GTSNPN, SVGIG (reference sequence). The CDR3 is made up of 13 amino acids. The germline V and J ends were trimmed by 7 bases and 8 bases, with 15 bases remaining between them. In DNA form, the CDR3 reads TGTGCCTACTCGACAGGACTTTATTCACCCCTCCACTTT. Translation gives CAYSTGLYSPLHF.

The chain is built from TRBV7-6 and TRBJ2-7; tentative D call: TRBD2 (5 bases). V was pared by 0 bases and J by 7 bases, with 16 bases between. The CDR3 has 15 amino acids. The germline V gene encodes CDR1 SGHVS and CDR2 FNYEAQ. DNA for the CDR3: TGTGCCAGCAGCTTAGCGTTAGGGTTAGCGAGAGAGCAGTACTTC. Translating gives CASSLALGLAREQYF. Variable domain in full (rest from reference TRBV7-6 and TRBJ2-7): GAGVSQSPRYKVTKRGQDVALRCDPISGHVSLYWYRQALGQGPEFLTYFNYEAQQDKSGLPNDRFSAERPEGSISTLTIQRTEQRDSAMYRCASSLALGLAREQYFGPGTRLTVT.

The rearrangement joins TRBV7-9 to TRBJ2-7; 8 bases match TRBD1. Losses at the gene ends were 5 bases for V and 2 bases for J; bases not matched to a gene: 8. This CDR3 is 15 amino acids long. Germline assignment: CDR1 SEHNR and CDR2 FQNEAQ (reference sequence). CDR3 in amino acids: CASSTRQGRTYEQYF. For the CDR3, the DNA is TGTGCCAGCAGCACACGACAGGGGCGAACCTACGAGCAGTACTTC. Variable domain in full (rest from reference TRBV7-9 and TRBJ2-7): DTGVSQNPRHKITKRGQNVTFRCDPISEHNRLYWYRQTLGQGPEFLTYFQNEAQLEKSRLLSDRFSAERPKGSFSTLEIQRTEQGDSAMYLCASSTRQGRTYEQYFGPGTRLTVT.

This CDR3 is CASSYAGSPITDTQYF. The CDR3 DNA sequence: TGTGCCAGCAGTTACGCAGGATCCCCGATCACAGATACGCAGTATTTT. The chain combines TRBV6-5 with TRBJ2-3; D call uncertain. Deletions cut 2 bases from V and 2 bases from J, with 14 bases between. The CDR3 runs to 16 residues. Germline CDR1 MNHEY, CDR2 SVGAGI.

This chain joins TRBV4-3 and TRBJ2-1, with D possibly TRBD1 on 5 matching bases. CDR1 is LGHNA, CDR2 YSLEER, per germline. Trimming shortened V by 4 bases and J by 4 bases, and 8 bases separated the two germline ends. The CDR3 consists of 13 residues. As DNA, the CDR3 is TGCGCCAGCAGCCGCAGACAGTACAATGAGCAGTTCTTC. It translates to CASSRRQYNEQFF.

The chain links TRBV29-1 to TRBJ2-1; D possibly corresponds to TRBD1 (5 bases). Trimming left V 5 bases short and J 6 bases short, with 11 bases between. Germline values: CDR1 SQVTM, CDR2 ANQGSEA. CDR3 length: 12 residues. This CDR3 reads CSVRGSGNEQFF. CDR3 in DNA: TGCAGCGTTAGGGGTTCGGGCAATGAGCAGTTCTTC.

The chain uses TRBV7-9 and TRBJ1-4; possibly TRBD1 for D (5 bases). The CDR3 has 15 amino acids. Trimming took 5 bases from V and 7 from J, leaving 17 bases between them. Germline V CDR1 and CDR2: SEHNR, FQNEAQ (reference sequence). CDR3 nucleotide sequence: TGTGCCAGCAGCCGTCAGGGTACTCTGAGTGAAAAACTGTTTTTT. Translating it yields CASSRQGTLSEKLFF.

This clone was seen only a few times. In nucleotides, the CDR3 is TGTGCCATCAGTGGGGACTACTCCTACGAGCAGTACTTC. Protein: CAISGDYSYEQYF. The genes are TRBV10-3 and TRBJ2-7; 7 positions agree with TRBD2. The germline V gene has CDR1 ENHRY and CDR2 SYGVKD. V shed 4 bases and J 0 bases; nucleotides not matched to a gene: 0. The CDR3 is 13 residues long.

The chain has TRBV15 and TRBJ2-5; 10 positions match TRBD2. The CDR3 has 18 residues. V trimming: 5 bases; J trimming: 5 bases; junction bases outside the gene matches: 17. The germline gives CDR1 LNHNV, CDR2 YYDKDF (reference sequence). The CDR3 DNA follows: TGTGCCACCAGCGGAACCCCTCTCCTAGCGGGAGTTTCGGAGACCCAGTACTTC. Encoded protein: CATSGTPLLAGVSETQYF.

The chain combines TRBV27 with TRBJ2-5; 8 positions agree with TRBD1. The CDR3 totals 14 residues. Unmatched junction bases numbered 7, after V lost 4 bases and J lost 6 bases. Germline V gene data show CDR1 as MNHEY and CDR2 as SMNVEV (reference sequence). The CDR3 bases are TGTGCCAGCAGTTACCAGGACAGGGCTCAGACCCAGTACTTC. It encodes CASSYQDRAQTQYF.

The chain employs TRBV27 and TRBJ1-2; maybe TRBD1 (5 bases). Between the trimmed V and J ends, which lost 4 bases and 8 bases, there was a span of 17 bases. From germline, CDR1 is MNHEY and CDR2 SMNVEV (reference sequence). This CDR3 has 14 amino acids. The DNA of the CDR3 is TGTGCCAGCAGTTCCCGACGGGGGACGGGGGGCTACACCTTC. Its translation: CASSSRRGTGGYTF.

V gene TRBV28 combines with J gene TRBJ2-7, with D tentatively TRBD2 (5 bases). V lost 1 base to trimming and J lost 5 bases, with 12 bases between them. This CDR3 contains 14 residues. Germline CDR1 reads MDHEN; CDR2 reads SYDVKM. CDR3 sequence (DNA): TGTGCCAGCAGTTTATTCGAGGGCCCACACGAGCAGTACTTC. Residues: CASSLFEGPHEQYF. Full variable domain (rest looked up from reference TRBV28 and TRBJ2-7): DVKVTQSSRYLVKRTGEKVFLECVQDMDHENMFWYRQDPGLGLRLIYFSYDVKMKEKGDIPEGYSVSREKKERFSLILESASTNQTSMYLCASSLFEGPHEQYFGPGTRLTVT.

The chain combines TRBV6-4 with TRBJ2-3, with D perhaps TRBD1 (6 bases). The CDR3 covers 14 residues. The germline V and J ends were trimmed by 2 bases and 1 base, with 7 bases remaining between them. CDR1 is MRHNA, CDR2 SNTAGT, per germline. The CDR3 reads CASSDAGGTDTQYF. The CDR3 DNA is TGTGCCAGCAGTGACGCAGGGGGCACAGATACGCAGTATTTT.

The table lists this clone with a few counts. The chain uses TRBV4-2 and TRBJ1-1, with no clear D. The V end lost 1 base, the J end lost 1 base, and 4 bases lay between the germline ends. The CDR3 consists of 13 residues. CDR1 and CDR2 from the germline V gene are LGHNA and YNFKEQ. The CDR3 DNA reads as TGTGCCAGCAGCCAAGTCCAGAACACTGAAGCTTTCTTT. As protein: CASSQVQNTEAFF.

This clone appeared a few times. The genes are TRBV5-6 and TRBJ2-2, with TRBD2 as a possible D gene (5 bases). Trimming shortened V by 4 bases and J by 2 bases, and 12 bases separated the two germline ends. CDR1 and CDR2 from the germline V gene are SGHDT and YYEEEE. This CDR3 is 15 amino acids long. The CDR3 DNA follows: TGTGCCAGCAGCGCGGGCCCCCTAAACACCGGGGAGCTGTTTTTT. It specifies CASSAGPLNTGELFF.

The chain has TRBV21-1 and TRBJ2-3; whether TRBD1, the table's D call, matches the DNA was not checked. TRBV21-1 is an annotated pseudogene. This CDR3 has 15 amino acids. Here the CDR3 DNA reads TGTGCCAGCAGCGGTCAGGACAGATGCACAGATACGCAGTATTTT. This gives the protein CASSGQDRCTDTQYF.

The genes are TRBV14 and TRBJ1-2, with 7 bases aligning to TRBD1. Germline values: CDR1 SGHDN, CDR2 FVKESK. V shed 0 bases, J shed 4 bases, and the junction held 8 bases outside the gene matches. The CDR3 has 16 residues. CDR3 in amino acids: CASSQESGQVGYGYTF. In nucleotides, the CDR3 is TGTGCCAGCAGCCAAGAGTCCGGACAGGTGGGCTATGGCTACACCTTC.

V gene TRBV5-1 combines with J gene TRBJ2-7; TRBD1 is a possible D gene (5 bases). V shed 0 bases and J shed 2 bases, with 18 bases lying between them. Germline CDR1 is SGHRS and CDR2 is YFSETQ. The CDR3 sequence is 17 residues long. CDR3 sequence: CASSLGRPQGKAYEQYF. The CDR3 DNA sequence: TGCGCCAGCAGCTTGGGGCGGCCCCAGGGTAAGGCCTACGAGCAGTACTTC. Based on the CDR3 plus reference TRBV5-1 and TRBJ2-7, the full variable domain is KAGVTQTPRYLIKTRGQQVTLSCSPISGHRSVSWYQQTPGQGLQFLFEYFSETQRNKGNFPGRFSGRQFSNSRSEMNVSTLELGDSALYLCASSLGRPQGKAYEQYFGPGTRLTVT.

This clone was picked up a small number of times. The J gene is TRBJ1-2, the V gene TRBV28; D uncertain. Trimming took off 4 bases at V and 3 bases at J, with 15 bases between the two ends. Germline V gives CDR1 MDHEN, CDR2 SYDVKM. There are 15 residues in the CDR3. Written as DNA, the CDR3 is TGTGCCAGCAGTTCCTCCGGGATTGTGGACTATGGCTACACCTTC. Its protein is CASSSSGIVDYGYTF.